The 17 T cell receptor beta chains given below trace back to one sample, sequenced in a study of human T cells and chemical hapten exposure. Time point meaning: healthy volunteer bleed at 6 weeks. Total RNA came from unfractionated whole blood. TCRdb independently ran MiXCR on the RACE reads; one entry per CDR3 protein. The profile shows 65,000 to 80,000 distinct CDR3 sequences, 7% to 9% of them singletons. Sequences were obtained from whole blood. Every receptor here comes from a male donor in good health. Some clones in this sample may be carry-over from other donors' samples.

The chain has TRBV2 and TRBJ2-3; 11 bases line up with TRBD2. V trimming: 6 bases; J trimming: 3 bases; junction bases outside the gene matches: 8. Germline values: CDR1 SNHLY, CDR2 FYNNEI. The CDR3 runs 16 residues. CDR3 DNA sequence: TGTGCCAGCAGCGGACTAGCGGGTCAGTCTACAGATACGCAGTATTTT. This codes for CASSGLAGQSTDTQYF. Full variable domain (rest looked up from reference TRBV2 and TRBJ2-3): EPEVTQTPSHQVTQMGQEVILRCVPISNHLYFYWYRQILGQKVEFLVSFYNNEISEKSEIFDDQFSVERPDGSNFTLKIRSTKLEDSAMYFCASSGLAGQSTDTQYFGPGTRLTVL.

This clonotype has only a few counts. This chain joins TRBV7-3 and TRBJ2-3, with unresolved D. Germline values: CDR1 SGHTA, CDR2 FQGTGA. Trimming shortened V by 1 base and J by 4 bases, and 6 bases separated the two germline ends. The CDR3 consists of 13 residues. CDR3 nucleotides: TGTGCCAGCAGCTTAAATGAAGCAGATACGCAGTATTTT. It is translated as CASSLNEADTQYF.

This clonotype was seen a few times. This chain links TRBV12-3 or TRBV12-4 with TRBJ2-3, with no clear D. Deletions cut 7 bases from V and 3 bases from J, with 17 bases between. The CDR3 has 15 amino acids. DNA of the CDR3: TGTGCCAGCATTTCGGACGGAGAGAGGACAGATACGCAGTATTTT. It is translated as CASISDGERTDTQYF.

The CDR3 loop is CASSPQGSYEQYF. Written as DNA, the CDR3 is TGTGCCAGCTCACCCCAAGGATCCTACGAGCAGTACTTC. This chain uses TRBV18 with TRBJ2-7; D not certain. Germline values: CDR1 KGHSH, CDR2 LQKENI. Trimming cost V 3 bases and J 1 base, with 7 bases left between them. This CDR3 is built from 13 residues.

This clonotype was found a few times. The chain employs TRBV3-1 and TRBJ2-2, with D hard to call. The CDR3 is made up of 15 amino acids. Deletions cut 0 bases from V and 5 bases from J, with 10 bases between. Germline V gene lookup returns CDR1 LGHDT and CDR2 YNNKEL (reference sequence). As DNA, the CDR3 is TGTGCCAGCAGCCAAGATTCGCGGATAACCGGGGAGCTGTTTTTT. Amino acid sequence: CASSQDSRITGELFF.

Concerning this clonotype: One junction end does not reproduce the germline sequence, and a read error may be involved. The chain combines TRBV6-5 with TRBJ2-4; D perhaps matches TRBD2 (5 bases). Germline CDR1 MNHEY, CDR2 SVGAGI. There are 15 residues in the CDR3. This CDR3 is CAGSSPASGKNIQYF. The CDR3 bases are TGTGCCGGCAGTTCCCCCGCCAGCGGCAAAAACATTCAGTACTTC.

This sequence joins TRBV7-2 and TRBJ2-3; 12 bases match TRBD2. This CDR3 is 17 amino acids long. CDR1 and CDR2 from the germline V gene are SGHTA and FQGNSA. Trimming removed 5 bases from V and 6 bases from J; junction bases left unmatched: 12. The CDR3 DNA reads TGTGCCAGCAGCCTACTTCCTAGCGGGGGGGCCGGGGATACGCAGTATTTT. It encodes CASSLLPSGGAGDTQYF.

The chain links TRBV3-1 to TRBJ1-2; 9 nucleotides line up with TRBD1. The CDR3 totals 16 residues. Germline trimming cut 1 base from V and 3 bases from J; bases unmatched to any gene: 6. Germline V gene data show CDR1 as LGHDT and CDR2 as YNNKEL (reference sequence). CDR3 loop: CASSQGNRGRYYGYTF. In DNA, the CDR3 is TGTGCCAGCAGCCAAGGGAACAGGGGGCGGTACTATGGCTACACCTTC.

This clonotype has only a few counts. A single base separates this from a much larger clone, so it may be a read error. The chain combines TRBV11-2 with TRBJ2-1; the D gene is possibly TRBD2 (6 bases). Deletions cut 3 bases from V and 0 bases from J, with 9 bases between. The CDR3 extends over 15 amino acids. Germline V CDR1 and CDR2: SGHAT, FQNNGV. In DNA form, the CDR3 reads TGTGCCAGCAGCTTCGGGACTCGCTCCTACAATGAGCAGTTCTTC. This codes for CASSFGTRSYNEQFF.

This clonotype was counted many times. The CDR3 DNA follows: TGCGCCAGCAGCCAAGATCTGGGGGATCAGCCCCAGCATTTT. Encoded protein: CASSQDLGDQPQHF. The genes are TRBV4-1 and TRBJ1-5; D perhaps matches TRBD1 (5 bases). Germline V gene data show CDR1 as MGHRA and CDR2 as YSYEKL. The V and J ends lost 0 bases and 5 bases respectively, with 8 bases between them. The CDR3 consists of 14 residues.

This chain joins TRBV10-1 and TRBJ1-1; 7 nucleotides line up with TRBD1. The CDR3 runs to 15 residues. V gave up 2 bases and J gave up 2 bases; unmatched junction bases: 5. Germline V gene sequence: CDR1 WNHNN, CDR2 SYGVQD (reference sequence). The CDR3 spells CASSERGTANTEAFF. Here the CDR3 DNA reads TGCGCCAGCAGTGAGCGAGGGACAGCTAACACTGAAGCTTTCTTT.

This clonotype has only a few counts. This chain links TRBV9 with TRBJ1-1; no clear D gene. Germline CDR1 SGDLS, CDR2 YYNGEE. Trimming removed 2 bases at V and 3 bases at J, with 11 bases between. The CDR3 contains 14 residues. The CDR3 protein is CASSVSAMDTEAFF. CDR3 nucleotides: TGTGCCAGCAGCGTCAGCGCAATGGACACTGAAGCTTTCTTT.

The chain recombines TRBV7-3 with TRBJ2-2, with D perhaps matching TRBD1 or TRBD2 (5 bases each). CDR1 is SGHTA, CDR2 FQGTGA, per germline. V was shortened by 5 bases and J by 3 bases, with 13 bases between the two germline ends. This CDR3 contains 15 residues. This CDR3 reads CASSPGRDDTGELFF. The CDR3 bases are TGTGCCAGCAGCCCAGGCCGGGACGACACCGGGGAGCTGTTTTTT.

This clonotype was counted ten times or more. CDR3 sequence (DNA): TGTGCCAGCAGTCCATCGACAGGGGCCTCCTACGAGCAGTACTTC. Protein: CASSPSTGASYEQYF. The chain links TRBV27 to TRBJ2-7; 8 bases are shared with TRBD1. This CDR3 is 15 amino acids long. Germline CDR1 is MNHEY and CDR2 is SMNVEV (reference sequence). The V segment lost 5 bases and the J segment 0 bases; nucleotides outside the gene matches: 6.

There are many counts of this clonotype. This chain links TRBV27 with TRBJ2-4; D is possibly TRBD1 (6 bases). CDR1 is MNHEY, CDR2 SMNVEV, per germline (reference sequence). Trimming removed 4 bases at V and 2 bases at J, with 9 bases between. CDR3 length: 14 amino acids. CDR3 DNA sequence: TGTGCCAGCAGTTCCAGGGGTCCCAAAAACATTCAGTACTTC. It yields the protein CASSSRGPKNIQYF.

This clonotype was seen a handful of times. This CDR3 is CASSYSRTQYF. CDR3 nucleotide sequence: TGTGCCAGCAGTTATTCGCGGACCCAGTACTTC. The chain combines TRBV6-2 or TRBV6-3 with TRBJ2-5; D gene uncertain. Per germline, CDR1 MNHEY and CDR2 SVGEGT. V lost 3 bases and J 7 bases, leaving 6 bases between the germline ends. The CDR3 has 11 amino acids.

This chain links TRBV5-1 with TRBJ2-1, with TRBD1 matching over 10 bases. CDR1 and CDR2 (germline): SGHRS, YFSETQ. Trimming removed 4 bases from V and 1 base from J; junction bases left unmatched: 5. The CDR3 length is 16 residues. The CDR3 bases are TGCGCCAGCAGCGGAACGGACAGGGGGTCCTACAATGAGCAGTTCTTC. Its translation is CASSGTDRGSYNEQFF.